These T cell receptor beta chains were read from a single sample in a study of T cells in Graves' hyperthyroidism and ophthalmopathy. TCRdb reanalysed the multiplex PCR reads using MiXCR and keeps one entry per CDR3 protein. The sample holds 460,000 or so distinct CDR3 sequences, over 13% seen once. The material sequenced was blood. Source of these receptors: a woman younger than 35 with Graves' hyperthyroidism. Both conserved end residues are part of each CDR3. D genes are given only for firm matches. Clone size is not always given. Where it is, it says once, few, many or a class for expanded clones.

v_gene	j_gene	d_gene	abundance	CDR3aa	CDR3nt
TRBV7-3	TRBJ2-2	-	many	CASSLSGGLSNTGELFF	TGTGCCAGCAGCTTAAGTGGGGGACTGTCGAACACCGGGGAGCTGTTTTTT
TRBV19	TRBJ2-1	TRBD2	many	CASSMLAGSYNEQFF	TGTGCCAGTAGTATGTTAGCGGGTTCCTACAATGAGCAGTTCTTC
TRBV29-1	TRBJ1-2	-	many	CSVVYWGGTGYTF	TGCAGCGTTGTGTATTGGGGTGGGACAGGCTACACCTTC
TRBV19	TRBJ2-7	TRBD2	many	CASSGLAGDEQYF	TGTGCCAGTAGTGGACTAGCGGGAGACGAGCAGTACTTC
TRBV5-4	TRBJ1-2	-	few	CASSLSDGAGIFRGYTF	TGTGCCAGCAGCCTGTCGGACGGGGCAGGTATTTTTAGAGGCTACACCTTC
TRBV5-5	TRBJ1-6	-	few	CASSFGQGRPNSPLHF	TGTGCCAGCAGCTTTGGTCAGGGGAGGCCCAATTCACCCCTCCACTTT
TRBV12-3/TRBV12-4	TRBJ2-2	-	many	CASRQGRPGELFF	TGTGCCAGCAGACAGGGGAGGCCCGGGGAGCTGTTTTTT
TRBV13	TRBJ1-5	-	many	CASSSTEGGRDQPQHF	TGTGCCAGCAGCTCCACGGAGGGGGGTCGAGATCAGCCCCAGCATTTT
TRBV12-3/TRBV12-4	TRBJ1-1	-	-	CASSPSRVTLGAGTEAFF	TGTGCCAGCTCACCTAGCCGGGTTACCCTCGGCGCGGGCACTGAAGCTTTCTTT
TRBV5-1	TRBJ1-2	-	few	CASRLTEYYDYTF	TGCGCCAGCAGGTTAACAGAATACTATGACTACACCTTC
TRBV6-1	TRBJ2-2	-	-	CASSGGGRVSTGELFF	TGTGCCAGCAGTGGGGGTGGGAGAGTTAGCACCGGGGAGCTGTTTTTT
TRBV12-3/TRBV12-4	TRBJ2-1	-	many	CASSFTVYEQFF	TGTGCCAGCAGTTTTACCGTGTATGAGCAGTTCTTC
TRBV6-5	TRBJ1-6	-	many	CASSSPGRYNSPLHF	TGTGCCAGCAGTTCCCCGGGACGGTATAATTCACCCCTCCACTTT
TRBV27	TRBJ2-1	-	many	CASSFRDNNEQFF	TGTGCCAGCAGTTTTAGGGACAACAATGAGCAGTTCTTC
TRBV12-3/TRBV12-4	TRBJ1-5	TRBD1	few	CASSSTGTGRFSSQPQHF	TGTGCCAGCAGTTCCACCGGGACAGGGAGATTTAGCAGTCAGCCCCAGCATTTT
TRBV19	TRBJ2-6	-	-	CASSIGRGLYPGANVLTF	TGTGCCAGTAGTATAGGGAGGGGGCTCTACCCTGGGGCCAACGTCCTGACTTTC
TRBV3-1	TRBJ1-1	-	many	CASSQGRMNTEAFF	TGTGCCAGCAGCCAAGGGCGAATGAACACTGAAGCTTTCTTT
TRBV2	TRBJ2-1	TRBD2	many	CASDLAGVHEQFF	TGTGCCAGCGATCTAGCGGGAGTCCATGAGCAGTTCTTC
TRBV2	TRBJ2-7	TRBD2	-	CASSEMRTSGRRWRYEQYF	TGTGCCAGCAGTGAAATGAGGACTAGCGGGAGGAGATGGCGCTACGAGCAGTACTTC
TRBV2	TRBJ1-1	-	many	CASSVENTEAFF	TGTGCCAGCAGTGTAGAGAACACTGAAGCTTTCTTT
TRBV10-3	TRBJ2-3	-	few	CATNPDPTDTQYF	TGTGCCACTAACCCGGACCCTACAGATACGCAGTATTTT
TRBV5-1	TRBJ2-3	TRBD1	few	CASSPRDSSDTQYF	TGCGCCAGCAGCCCCCGGGACAGTTCAGATACGCAGTATTTT
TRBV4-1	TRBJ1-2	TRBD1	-	CASSQSGTDPYGYTF	TGCGCCAGCAGCCAGTCAGGGACAGACCCTTATGGCTACACCTTC
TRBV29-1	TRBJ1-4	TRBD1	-	CSAEDRAGEKLFF	TGCAGCGCCGAGGACAGGGCGGGCGAAAAACTGTTTTTT
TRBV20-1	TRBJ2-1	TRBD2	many	CSASAGGSYNEQFF	TGCAGTGCCAGTGCGGGAGGATCCTACAATGAGCAGTTCTTC
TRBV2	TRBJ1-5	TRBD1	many	CASRGTGRNQPQHF	TGTGCCAGCAGGGGGACAGGGAGGAATCAGCCCCAGCATTTT
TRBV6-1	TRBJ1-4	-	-	CASNNEKLFF	TGTGCCAGCAACAATGAAAAACTGTTTTTT
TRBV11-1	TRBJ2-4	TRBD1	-	CASSFGSGTGLDQYF	TGTGCCAGCAGCTTTGGCTCGGGGACAGGGCTGGATCAGTACTTC
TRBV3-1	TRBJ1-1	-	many	CASSQVTGRLNTEAFF	TGTGCCAGCAGCCAAGTTACAGGGAGATTGAACACTGAAGCTTTCTTT
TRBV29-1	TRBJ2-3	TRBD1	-	CSALQGRSTDTQYF	TGCAGCGCTTTACAGGGGAGAAGCACAGATACGCAGTATTTT
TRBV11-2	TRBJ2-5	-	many	CASSSWGRDPETQYF	TGTGCCAGCAGCTCCTGGGGCCGAGACCCAGAGACCCAGTACTTC
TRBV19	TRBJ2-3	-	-	CASRRAGIPDTQYF	TGTGCCAGTAGAAGGGCAGGGATACCAGATACGCAGTATTTT
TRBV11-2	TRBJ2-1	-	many	CASSRGQKSRNEQFF	TGTGCCAGCAGTAGAGGCCAGAAATCGAGGAATGAGCAGTTCTTC
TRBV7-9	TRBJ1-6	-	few	CASSLSQGSSPLHF	TGTGCCAGCAGCTTAAGTCAGGGATCTTCACCCCTCCACTTT
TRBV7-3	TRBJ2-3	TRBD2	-	CASSPSGSDGDTQYF	TGTGCCAGCAGTCCTAGCGGGAGCGATGGAGATACGCAGTATTTT
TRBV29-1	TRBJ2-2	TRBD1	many	CSVAGTGDTGELFF	TGCAGCGTGGCCGGGACAGGGGACACCGGGGAGCTGTTTTTT
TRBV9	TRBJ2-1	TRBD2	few	CASSVGLAGGGHNEQFF	TGTGCCAGCAGCGTGGGACTAGCGGGAGGCGGTCACAATGAGCAGTTCTTC
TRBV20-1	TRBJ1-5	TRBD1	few	CSAGGTGGNQPQHF	TGCAGTGCGGGAGGGACAGGGGGAAATCAGCCCCAGCATTTT
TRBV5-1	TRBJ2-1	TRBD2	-	CASSRTLAGGSYNEQFF	TGCGCCAGCAGCCGTACACTAGCGGGAGGGTCCTACAATGAGCAGTTCTTC
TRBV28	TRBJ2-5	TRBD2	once	CASSPPGGSVQETQYF	TGTGCCAGCAGTCCCCCGGGCGGGAGTGTCCAAGAGACCCAGTACTTC
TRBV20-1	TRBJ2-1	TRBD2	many	CSAPLAGGPFGEQFF	TGCAGTGCACCGCTAGCGGGAGGCCCTTTTGGTGAGCAGTTCTTC
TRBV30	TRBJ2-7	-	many	CAWRDIYEQYF	TGTGCCTGGCGGGACATCTACGAGCAGTACTTC
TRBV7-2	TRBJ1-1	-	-	CASSPPRANTEAFF	TGTGCCAGCAGCCCACCCAGGGCTAACACTGAAGCTTTCTTT
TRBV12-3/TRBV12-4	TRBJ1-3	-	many	CASSTLGSGNTIYF	TGTGCCAGCAGCACCTTAGGCTCTGGAAACACCATATATTTT
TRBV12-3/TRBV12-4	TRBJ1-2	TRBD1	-	CASSLGTGAYYGYTF	TGTGCCAGCAGTTTAGGGACAGGGGCATACTATGGCTACACCTTC
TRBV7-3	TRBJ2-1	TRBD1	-	CASSLTGTGGNEQFF	TGTGCCAGCAGCTTAACAGGGACAGGGGGTAATGAGCAGTTCTTC
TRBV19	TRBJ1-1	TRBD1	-	CASSMEGAPEAFF	TGTGCCAGTAGTATGGAGGGGGCCCCTGAAGCTTTCTTT
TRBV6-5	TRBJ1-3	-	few	CASSYSAQRGNTIYF	TGTGCCAGCAGTTACTCCGCGCAGCGTGGAAACACCATATATTTT
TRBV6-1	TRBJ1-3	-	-	CASAPAWASGNTIYF	TGTGCCAGCGCACCGGCATGGGCCTCTGGAAACACCATATATTTT